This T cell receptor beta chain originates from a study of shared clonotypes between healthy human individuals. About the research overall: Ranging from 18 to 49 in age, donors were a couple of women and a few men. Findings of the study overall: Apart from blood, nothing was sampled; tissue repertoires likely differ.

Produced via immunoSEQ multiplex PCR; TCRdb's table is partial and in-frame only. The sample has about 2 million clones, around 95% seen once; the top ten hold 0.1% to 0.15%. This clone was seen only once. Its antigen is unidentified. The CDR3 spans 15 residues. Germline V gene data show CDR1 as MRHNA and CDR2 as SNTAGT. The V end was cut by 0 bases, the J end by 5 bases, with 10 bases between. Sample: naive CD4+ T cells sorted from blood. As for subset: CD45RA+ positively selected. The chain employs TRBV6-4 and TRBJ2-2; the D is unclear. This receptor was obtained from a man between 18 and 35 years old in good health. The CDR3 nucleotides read TGTGCCAGCAGTGACTCAATGGTTGGAACCGGGGAGCTGTTTTTT. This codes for CASSDSMVGTGELFF.